This TCR beta chain was observed in a study of shared clonotypes between healthy human individuals. All the donors were Caucasian adults who lived in Nashville, Tennessee. Trimming took off 11 bases at V and 5 bases at J, with 21 bases between the two ends. The CDR3 is made up of 14 amino acids. Germline V gene data show CDR1 as MNHNY and CDR2 as SVGAGI (reference sequence). Sequencing used immunoSEQ multiplex PCR; TCRdb keeps in-frame clones, though not all of them. The sample carries 600,000 to 700,000 clones, less than 80% recorded once. The TCR originated in a woman aged 25 to 39 in good health. The source material was memory CD4+ T cells sorted from blood. Subset meaning: CD45RA-negative fraction. This chain links TRBV6-6 with TRBJ1-1; D perhaps matches TRBD1 (6 bases). The CDR3 bases are TGTGCCTCTCAAAGGGGGACAAAAGGAACTGAAGCTTTCTTT. This encodes CASQRGTKGTEAFF.